This is a list of T cell receptor beta chains from one sample in a study of shared clonotypes between healthy human individuals. The protocol was immunoSEQ multiplex PCR, while the TCRdb copy is restricted to in-frame clones and leaves out a portion. The sample holds some 2.4 million clones, approximately 93% seen once. The sample consisted of naive CD4+ T cells from PBMCs. The source of these receptors is a man aged 18 to 29 in good health. Some clones in this sample may be carry-over from other donors' samples. Both conserved end residues are part of each CDR3. D genes are given only for firm matches. Clone size, where shown, is once, few, many, or a class for clones that have expanded.

v_call	d_call	clone_size	j_call	cdr3_aa	cdr3_nt
TRBV7-3	.	.	TRBJ2-1	CASSLQADLSPQFF	TGTGCCAGCAGCTTACAAGCGGACCTGTCCCCCCAGTTCTTC
TRBV19	TRBD2	.	TRBJ2-2	CASSTPTSASNTGELFF	TGTGCCAGTAGTACACCTACTAGCGCCTCGAACACCGGGGAGCTGTTTTTT
TRBV5-5	.	.	TRBJ2-7	CASSLVQGGYEQYF	TGTGCCAGCAGCTTGGTTCAGGGGGGGTACGAGCAGTACTTC
TRBV11-2	.	.	TRBJ2-3	CASSLAGLSDTQYF	TGTGCCAGCAGCTTAGCGGGACTCTCAGATACGCAGTATTTT
TRBV28	.	.	TRBJ1-4	CASSSGVRRKLFF	TGTGCCAGCAGTTCCGGGGTAAGAAGAAAACTGTTTTTT
TRBV6-6	.	.	TRBJ2-7	CASSYAPVLEQYF	TGTGCCAGCAGTTACGCTCCGGTCCTAGAGCAGTACTTC
TRBV6-6	TRBD1	.	TRBJ2-7	CASSPRAGTGIDEQYF	TGTGCCAGCAGCCCCCGTGCTGGGACAGGGATAGACGAGCAGTACTTC
TRBV28	.	.	TRBJ2-7	CATLLEGTASYEQYF	TGTGCCACCCTCCTCGAGGGGACCGCGTCCTACGAGCAGTACTTC
TRBV11-2	.	.	TRBJ2-3	CASSLDRGSTDTQYF	TGTGCCAGCAGCTTAGATAGAGGTAGCACAGATACGCAGTATTTT
TRBV11-2	TRBD1	once	TRBJ1-1	CASSDRGGTEAFF	TGTGCCAGCTCGGACAGGGGAGGCACTGAAGCTTTCTTT
TRBV6-6	.	.	TRBJ2-7	CASSYRDAEDEQYF	TGTGCCAGCAGTTACCGGGACGCAGAGGACGAGCAGTACTTC
TRBV5-1	TRBD2	.	TRBJ2-4	CASSLGGRNIQYF	TGCGCCAGCAGCTTGGGCGGGAGGAACATTCAGTACTTC
TRBV25-1	.	.	TRBJ1-6	CASSESGRFSPLHF	TGTGCCAGCAGTGAATCCGGTCGATTCTCACCCCTCCACTTT
TRBV5-4	.	.	TRBJ2-1	CASSWVASSYNEQFF	TGTGCCAGCAGCTGGGTGGCTAGCTCCTACAATGAGCAGTTCTTC
TRBV19	.	.	TRBJ1-1	CASSPREENTEAFF	TGTGCCAGTAGTCCCAGAGAAGAGAACACTGAAGCTTTCTTT
TRBV7-9	TRBD2	.	TRBJ2-5	CASSLLAGEETQYF	TGTGCCAGCAGCTTACTAGCGGGAGAGGAGACCCAGTACTTC
TRBV9	TRBD2	.	TRBJ2-1	CASRRTSGMDNEQFF	TGTGCCAGCAGGAGGACTAGCGGGATGGACAATGAGCAGTTCTTC
TRBV9	.	.	TRBJ2-6	CASSVVVNSGANVLTF	TGTGCCAGCAGCGTAGTAGTCAACTCTGGGGCCAACGTCCTGACTTTC
TRBV7-3	.	.	TRBJ2-7	CASSIGTNYEQYF	TGTGCCAGCAGCATCGGGACGAACTACGAGCAGTACTTC
TRBV21-1	.	.	TRBJ1-4	CASSNEWAGTGEKLFF	TGTGCCAGCAGCAACGAGTGGGCCGGGACAGGGGAAAAACTGTTTTTT
TRBV9	.	.	TRBJ2-1	CASSTLTGGGEQFF	TGTGCCAGCAGCACCTTGACAGGCGGTGGTGAGCAGTTCTTC
TRBV18	TRBD1	.	TRBJ2-5	CASSPGQGFMETQYF	TGTGCCAGCTCACCGGGACAGGGTTTTATGGAGACCCAGTACTTC
TRBV14	.	few	TRBJ1-2	CASSQDGGGPYGYTF	TGTGCCAGCAGCCAAGATGGAGGGGGTCCCTATGGCTACACCTTC
TRBV5-8	.	.	TRBJ2-7	CASSLPSSYEQYF	TGTGCCAGCAGCTTGCCTAGCTCCTACGAGCAGTACTTC
TRBV5-4	.	.	TRBJ1-2	CASSLPGYGYTF	TGTGCCAGCAGCTTGCCTGGCTATGGCTACACCTTC